This T cell receptor beta chain was sequenced for a study of type 1 regulatory T cells. Germline V gene lookup returns CDR1 DFQATT and CDR2 SNEGSKA (reference sequence). Trimming cost V 4 bases and J 9 bases, with 22 bases left between them. The length of the CDR3 is 14 residues. One entry per CDR3 protein, called by TCRdb with MiXCR from the reads. The sample lists 80,000 to 100,000 distinct CDR3 sequences, roughly 28% seen once, with 2.2% in the top ten. The clonotype originates from a human donor in good health. The specimen was CD4+ T cells, either the whole sample or a sorted fraction (not recorded which). The chain recombines TRBV20-1 with TRBJ2-7, with D perhaps assigned TRBD1 or TRBD2 (5 bases each). Here the CDR3 DNA reads TGCAGTGCTACCTCCGGGACCATCACACCGGGGCAGTACTTC. Translated, it gives CSATSGTITPGQYF.